This note documents a single T cell receptor (beta chain) sequence. Its specificity is not known. This specimen comes from a study of blood T cells in healthy people across ages. Study in general: With template switching, about one barcoded beta molecule was captured per two T cells. General study results and limits: Donor CMV status was unknown, possibly confounding expanded clonotype changes.

This CDR3 is 15 amino acids long. Trimming pared 3 bases from V and 7 bases from J, leaving 19 bases between. Germline V gives CDR1 MNHEY, CDR2 SVGAGI. Each sample gave at least 6 million isolated PBMCs. A J-beta primer mix and a sample-barcoded 5' primer were used in a second PCR of about 7 to 12 cycles. Via MiXCR, TCRdb re-called the 5' RACE reads, giving one row per CDR3 protein. The sample records hundreds of thousands of distinct CDR3 sequences, over 45% being singletons. The rearrangement links TRBV6-5 to TRBJ2-7, with D possibly matching TRBD2 (5 bases). The sequenced sample was blood. The receptor comes from a woman aged 60-75 years in good health. For the CDR3, the DNA is TGTGCCAGCAGTTATTATCCTGGGAGAGGGTTGGAGCAGTACTTC. Its protein is CASSYYPGRGLEQYF.